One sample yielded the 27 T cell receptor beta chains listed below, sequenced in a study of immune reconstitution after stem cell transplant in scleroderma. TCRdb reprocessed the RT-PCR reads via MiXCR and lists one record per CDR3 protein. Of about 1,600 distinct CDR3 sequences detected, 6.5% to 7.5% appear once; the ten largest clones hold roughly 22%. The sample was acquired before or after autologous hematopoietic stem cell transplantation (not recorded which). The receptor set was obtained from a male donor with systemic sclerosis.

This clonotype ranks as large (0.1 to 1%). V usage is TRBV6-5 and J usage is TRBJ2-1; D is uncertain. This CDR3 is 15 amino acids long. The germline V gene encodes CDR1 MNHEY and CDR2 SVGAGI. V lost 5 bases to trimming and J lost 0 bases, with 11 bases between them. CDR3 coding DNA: TGTGCCAGCAGTAGTGACCCTTTCTCCTACAATGAGCAGTTCTTC. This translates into CASSSDPFSYNEQFF.

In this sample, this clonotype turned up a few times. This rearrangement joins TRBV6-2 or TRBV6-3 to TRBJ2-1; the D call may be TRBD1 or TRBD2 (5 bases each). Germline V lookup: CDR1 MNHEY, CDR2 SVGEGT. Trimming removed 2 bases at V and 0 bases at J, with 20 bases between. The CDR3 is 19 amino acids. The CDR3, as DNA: TGTGCCAGCAGTTACCCTCAGGGAGCGGTAGGGCTCTCCTACAATGAGCAGTTCTTC. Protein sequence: CASSYPQGAVGLSYNEQFF.

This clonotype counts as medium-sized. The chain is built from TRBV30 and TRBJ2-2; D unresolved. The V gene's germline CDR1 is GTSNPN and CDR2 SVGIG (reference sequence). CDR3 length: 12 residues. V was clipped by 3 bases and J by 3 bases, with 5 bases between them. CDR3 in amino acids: CAWRPYTGELFF. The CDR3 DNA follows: TGTGCCTGGAGGCCTTACACCGGGGAGCTGTTTTTT. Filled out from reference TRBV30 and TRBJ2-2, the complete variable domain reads SQTIHQWPATLVQPVGSPLSLECTVEGTSNPNLYWYRQAAGRGLQLLFYSVGIGQISSEVPQNLSASRPQDRQFILSSKKLLLSDSGFYLCAWRPYTGELFFGEGSRLTVL.

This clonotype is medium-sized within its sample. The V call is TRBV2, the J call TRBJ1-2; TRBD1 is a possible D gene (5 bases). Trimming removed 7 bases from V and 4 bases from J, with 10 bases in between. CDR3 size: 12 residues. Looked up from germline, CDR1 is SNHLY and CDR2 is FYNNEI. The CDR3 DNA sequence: TGTGCCAGCAAAACAGGATTCTATGGCTACACCTTC. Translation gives CASKTGFYGYTF. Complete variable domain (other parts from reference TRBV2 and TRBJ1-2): EPEVTQTPSHQVTQMGQEVILRCVPISNHLYFYWYRQILGQKVEFLVSFYNNEISEKSEIFDDQFSVERPDGSNFTLKIRSTKLEDSAMYFCASKTGFYGYTFGSGTRLTVV.

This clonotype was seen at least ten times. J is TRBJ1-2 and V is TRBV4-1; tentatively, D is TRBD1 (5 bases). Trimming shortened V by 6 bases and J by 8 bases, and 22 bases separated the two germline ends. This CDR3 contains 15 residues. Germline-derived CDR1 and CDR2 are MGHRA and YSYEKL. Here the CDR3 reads CASRPYDEAEGGYTF. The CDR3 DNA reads TGCGCCAGCAGGCCCTATGATGAGGCCGAGGGGGGCTACACCTTC.

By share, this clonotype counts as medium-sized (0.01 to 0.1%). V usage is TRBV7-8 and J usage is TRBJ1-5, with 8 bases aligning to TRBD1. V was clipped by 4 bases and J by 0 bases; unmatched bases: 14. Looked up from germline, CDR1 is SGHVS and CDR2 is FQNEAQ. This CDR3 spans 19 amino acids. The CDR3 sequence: CASSSTRDRPGNSNQPQHF. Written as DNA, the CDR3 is TGTGCCAGCAGCTCGACCAGGGACAGGCCGGGGAATAGCAATCAGCCCCAGCATTTT.

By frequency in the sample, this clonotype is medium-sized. The CDR3 DNA is TGTGCCAGCAGTTTACTTTGGGGAGCGGTCACCGGGGAGCTGTTTTTT. Translated, it gives CASSLLWGAVTGELFF. J is TRBJ2-2 and V is TRBV27; maybe TRBD2 (5 bases). Germline CDR1 MNHEY, CDR2 SMNVEV (reference sequence). The CDR3 sequence is 16 residues long. V was shortened by 2 bases and J by 4 bases, with 14 bases between the two germline ends.

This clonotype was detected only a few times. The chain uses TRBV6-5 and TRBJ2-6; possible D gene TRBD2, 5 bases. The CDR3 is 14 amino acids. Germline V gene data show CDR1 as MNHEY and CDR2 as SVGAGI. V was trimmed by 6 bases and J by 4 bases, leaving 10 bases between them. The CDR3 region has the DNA TGTGCCAGCAGGGGCCCGGGGGGGGCCAACGTCCTGACTTTC. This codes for CASRGPGGANVLTF.

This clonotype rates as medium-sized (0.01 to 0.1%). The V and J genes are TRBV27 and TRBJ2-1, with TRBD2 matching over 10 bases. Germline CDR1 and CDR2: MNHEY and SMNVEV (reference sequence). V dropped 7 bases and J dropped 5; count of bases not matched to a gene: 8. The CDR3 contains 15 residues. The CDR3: CASILIAGGNNEQFF. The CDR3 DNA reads TGTGCCAGCATCCTTATAGCGGGGGGAAACAATGAGCAGTTCTTC.

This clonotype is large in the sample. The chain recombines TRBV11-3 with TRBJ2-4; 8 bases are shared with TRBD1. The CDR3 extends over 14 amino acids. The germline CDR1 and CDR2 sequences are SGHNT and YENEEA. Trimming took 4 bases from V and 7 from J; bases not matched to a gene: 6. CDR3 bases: TGTGCCAGCAGCTCCCGGGACAGGAGTAACATTCAGTACTTC. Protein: CASSSRDRSNIQYF.

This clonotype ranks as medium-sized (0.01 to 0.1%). The CDR3 protein is CASSLDSLGEQFF. The CDR3 nucleotides read TGTGCCAGCAGCTTAGATTCGTTAGGGGAGCAGTTCTTC. V and J are TRBV7-8 and TRBJ2-1; D not certain. Per germline, CDR1 SGHVS and CDR2 FQNEAQ. This CDR3 is 13 amino acids long. The V end was cut by 1 base, the J end by 10 bases, with 11 bases between.

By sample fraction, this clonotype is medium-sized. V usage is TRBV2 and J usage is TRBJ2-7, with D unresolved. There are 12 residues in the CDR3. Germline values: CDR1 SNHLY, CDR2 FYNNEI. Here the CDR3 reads CATHRPPYEQYF. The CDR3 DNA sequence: TGTGCTACCCATAGGCCTCCCTACGAGCAGTACTTC.

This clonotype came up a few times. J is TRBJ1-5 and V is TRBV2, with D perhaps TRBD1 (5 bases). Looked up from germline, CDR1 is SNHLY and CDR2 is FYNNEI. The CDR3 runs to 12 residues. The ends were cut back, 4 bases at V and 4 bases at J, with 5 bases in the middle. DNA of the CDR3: TGTGCCAGCAGTGGACAGAATCAGCCCCAGCATTTT. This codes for CASSGQNQPQHF.

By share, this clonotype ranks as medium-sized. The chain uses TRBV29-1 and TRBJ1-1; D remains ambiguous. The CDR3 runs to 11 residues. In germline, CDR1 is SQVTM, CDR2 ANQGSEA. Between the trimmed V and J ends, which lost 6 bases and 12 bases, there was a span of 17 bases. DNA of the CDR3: TGCAGCGTGACGGACGGCGGAGAAACTTTCTTT. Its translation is CSVTDGGETFF.

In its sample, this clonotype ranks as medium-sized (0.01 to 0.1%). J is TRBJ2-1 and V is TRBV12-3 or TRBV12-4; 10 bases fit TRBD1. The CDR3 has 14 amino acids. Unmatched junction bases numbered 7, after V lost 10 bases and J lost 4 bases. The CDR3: CATTGTGAYNEQFF. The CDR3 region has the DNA TGTGCCACAACCGGGACAGGGGCATACAATGAGCAGTTCTTC.

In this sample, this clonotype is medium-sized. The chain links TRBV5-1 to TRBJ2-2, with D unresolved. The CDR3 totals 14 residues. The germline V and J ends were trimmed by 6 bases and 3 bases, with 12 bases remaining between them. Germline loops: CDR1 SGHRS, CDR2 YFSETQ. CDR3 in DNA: TGCGCCAGCATCTCCCTCCCGGACACCGGGGAGCTGTTTTTT. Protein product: CASISLPDTGELFF.

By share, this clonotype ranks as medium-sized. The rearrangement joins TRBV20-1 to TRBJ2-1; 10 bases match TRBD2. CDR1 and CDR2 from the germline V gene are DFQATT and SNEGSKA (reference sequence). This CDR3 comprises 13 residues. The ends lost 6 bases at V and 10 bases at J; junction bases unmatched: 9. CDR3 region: CSAETSGDWEQFF. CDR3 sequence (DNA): TGCAGTGCCGAAACTAGCGGGGATTGGGAGCAGTTCTTC.

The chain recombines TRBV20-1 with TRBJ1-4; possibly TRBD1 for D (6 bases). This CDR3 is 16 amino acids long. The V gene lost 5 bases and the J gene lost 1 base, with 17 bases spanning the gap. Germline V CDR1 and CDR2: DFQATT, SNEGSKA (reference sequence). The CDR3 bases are TGCAGTGCTGCCCCTGGGAAGGGGGTAACTAATGAAAAACTGTTTTTT. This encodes CSAAPGKGVTNEKLFF.

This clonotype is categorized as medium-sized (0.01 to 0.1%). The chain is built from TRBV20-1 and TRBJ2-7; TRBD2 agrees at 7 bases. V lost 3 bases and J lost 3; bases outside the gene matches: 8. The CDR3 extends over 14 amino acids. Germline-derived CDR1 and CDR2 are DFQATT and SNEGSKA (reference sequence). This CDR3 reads CSARGRGGYYEQYF. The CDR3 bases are TGCAGTGCTAGGGGTCGGGGAGGGTACTACGAGCAGTACTTC.

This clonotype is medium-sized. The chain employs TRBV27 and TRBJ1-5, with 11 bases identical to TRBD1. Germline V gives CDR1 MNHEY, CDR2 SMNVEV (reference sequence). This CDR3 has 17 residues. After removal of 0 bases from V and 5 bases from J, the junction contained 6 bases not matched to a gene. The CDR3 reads CASSLSLDRGLDQPQHF. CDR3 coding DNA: TGTGCCAGCAGTTTATCCCTGGACAGGGGGCTCGATCAGCCCCAGCATTTT.

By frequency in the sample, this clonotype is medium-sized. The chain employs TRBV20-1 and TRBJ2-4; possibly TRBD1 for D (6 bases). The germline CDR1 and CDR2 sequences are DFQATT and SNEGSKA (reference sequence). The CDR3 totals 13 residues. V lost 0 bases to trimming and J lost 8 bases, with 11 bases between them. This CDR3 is CSAREGGRDIQYF. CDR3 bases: TGCAGTGCTAGAGAAGGGGGTAGGGACATTCAGTACTTC.

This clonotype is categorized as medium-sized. In DNA form, the CDR3 reads TGTGCCAGCAGGTCTGATACGTTCTTAACAGGGTTCTATGGCTACACCTTC. Encoded protein: CASRSDTFLTGFYGYTF. The chain has TRBV12-3 or TRBV12-4 and TRBJ1-2; tentative D call: TRBD1 (6 bases). The V end was cut by 6 bases, the J end by 4 bases, with 24 bases between. The CDR3 spans 17 residues.

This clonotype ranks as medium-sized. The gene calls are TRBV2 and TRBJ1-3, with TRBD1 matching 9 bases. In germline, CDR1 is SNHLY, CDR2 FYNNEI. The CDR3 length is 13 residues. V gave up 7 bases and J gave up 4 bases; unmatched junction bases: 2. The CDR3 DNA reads TGTGCCAGCAACGGACAGGGGGGAAACACCATATATTTT. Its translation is CASNGQGGNTIYF.

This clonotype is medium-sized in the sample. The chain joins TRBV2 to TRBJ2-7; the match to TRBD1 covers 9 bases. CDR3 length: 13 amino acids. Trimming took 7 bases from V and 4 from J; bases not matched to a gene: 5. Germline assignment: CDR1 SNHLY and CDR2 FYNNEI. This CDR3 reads CASTGTGSYEQYF. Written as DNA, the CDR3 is TGTGCCAGCACCGGGACAGGGAGTTACGAGCAGTACTTC.

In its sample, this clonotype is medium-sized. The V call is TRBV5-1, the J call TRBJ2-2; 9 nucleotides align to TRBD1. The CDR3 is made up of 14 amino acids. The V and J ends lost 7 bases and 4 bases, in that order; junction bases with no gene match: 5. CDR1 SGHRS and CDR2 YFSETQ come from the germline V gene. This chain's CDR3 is CASGGDRVTGELFF. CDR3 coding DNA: TGCGCCAGCGGAGGGGACAGGGTCACCGGGGAGCTGTTTTTT.

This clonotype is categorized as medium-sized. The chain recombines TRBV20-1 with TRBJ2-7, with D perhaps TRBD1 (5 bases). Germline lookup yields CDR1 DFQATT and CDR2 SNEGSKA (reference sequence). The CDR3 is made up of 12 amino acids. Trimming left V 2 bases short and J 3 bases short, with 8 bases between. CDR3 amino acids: CSARFDSYEQYF. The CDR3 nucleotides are TGCAGTGCTAGATTCGACAGCTACGAGCAGTACTTC.

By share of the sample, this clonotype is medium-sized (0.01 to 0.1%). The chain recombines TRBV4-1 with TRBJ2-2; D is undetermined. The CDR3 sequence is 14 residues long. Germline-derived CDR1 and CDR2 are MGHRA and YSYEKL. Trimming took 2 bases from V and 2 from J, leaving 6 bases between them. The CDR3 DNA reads TGCGCCAGCAGCCAAACAGCTAACACCGGGGAGCTGTTTTTT. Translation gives CASSQTANTGELFF.